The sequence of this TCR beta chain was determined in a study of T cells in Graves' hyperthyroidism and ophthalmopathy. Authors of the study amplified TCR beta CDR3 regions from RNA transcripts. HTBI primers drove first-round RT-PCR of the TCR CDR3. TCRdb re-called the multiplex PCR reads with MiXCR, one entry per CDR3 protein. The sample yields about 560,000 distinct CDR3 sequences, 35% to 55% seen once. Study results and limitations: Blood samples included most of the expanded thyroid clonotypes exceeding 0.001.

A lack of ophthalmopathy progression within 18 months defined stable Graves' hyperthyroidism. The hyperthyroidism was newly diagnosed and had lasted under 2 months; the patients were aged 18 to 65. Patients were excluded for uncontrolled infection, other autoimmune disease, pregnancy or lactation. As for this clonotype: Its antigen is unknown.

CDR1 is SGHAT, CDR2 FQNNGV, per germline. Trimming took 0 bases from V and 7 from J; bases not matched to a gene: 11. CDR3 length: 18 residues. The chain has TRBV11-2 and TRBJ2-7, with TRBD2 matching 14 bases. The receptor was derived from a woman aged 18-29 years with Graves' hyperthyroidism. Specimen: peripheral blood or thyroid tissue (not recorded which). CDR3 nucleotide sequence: TGTGCCAGCAGCTTAGACGGGACTAGCGGGAGCCTTTTAATGGAGCAGTACTTC. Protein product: CASSLDGTSGSLLMEQYF. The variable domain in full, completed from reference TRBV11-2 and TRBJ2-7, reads EAGVAQSPRYKIIEKRQSVAFWCNPISGHATLYWYQQILGQGPKLLIQFQNNGVVDDSQLPKDRFSAERLKGVDSTLKIQPAKLEDSAVYLCASSLDGTSGSLLMEQYFGPGTRLTVT.